The rows below give T cell receptor beta chains drawn from one sample of a study of blood T cell repertoires in COVID-19. The protocol was immunoSEQ multiplex PCR, while the TCRdb copy is restricted to in-frame clones and leaves out a portion. The sample carries roughly 280,000 clones, about 88% recorded once. Sequenced input: peripheral blood. These receptors were obtained from a woman aged 25-40 years with COVID-19, enrolled during active disease. Each CDR3 is given with its conserved first and last residue. D genes are given only for firm matches.

TRBV2 TRBD1 CASSTTGGRSPLHF
TRBV5-4 TRBD2 CASSLAYGRDNEQFF
TRBV25-1 TRBD2 CASSSMGASGRGVNEQFF
TRBV10-3 TRBD2 CAISESQLAGEMETQYF
TRBV30 TRBD1 CAWSPRTGVRQYF
TRBV7-3 NA CASSSSGTATNEQFF
TRBV6-4 TRBD2 CASSEAGTSGAGNEQFF
TRBV30 TRBD2 CAWSVWLAGTPYEQYF
TRBV7-9 TRBD2 CASSLAGGAQETQYF
TRBV3-1/TRBV3-2 TRBD2 CASSHLSGWESHEQFF
TRBV6-2/TRBV6-3 NA CASSYSLRYEQYF
TRBV9 NA CASSVGEDSPLHF
TRBV6-6 NA CASSSGGSNQPQHF
TRBV18 NA CASSPNRYYEQYF
TRBV29-1 TRBD2 CSVGGATSGSTYEQYF
TRBV7-6 NA CASSPLVGSNTGELFF
TRBV7-3 NA CASSPDYNEDTQYF
TRBV11-2 NA CASSLARGYEQYF
TRBV5-1 TRBD1 CASSSGTGFEKLFF
TRBV27 NA CASSLSRNVLNSPLHF
TRBV5-1 NA CASSLDRVGTEAFF
TRBV24-1 NA CATSDSYRTLFF
TRBV28 NA CASSLSLGGGYTF
TRBV25-1 NA CASSASRSYTF
TRBV28 NA CASSSPIPGGEQYF